This T cell receptor beta chain was found in a study of blood T cells in healthy people across ages. Findings and limits, study-wide: The lack of PBMC sorting stopped any conclusive naive versus antigen-experienced comparison. It was the long-lived donors that had more naive CD4+ cells and higher diversity than aged donors. Diversity figures based on one million T cells were deemed too low.

Comments on this clonotype: Its antigen is undetermined. The junction shows a germline mismatch at one end, possibly a read error.

This CDR3 contains 17 residues. Germline V gene data show CDR1 as SGHTA and CDR2 as FQGNSA. For the second PCR, which ran for about 6 to 11 cycles, a sample-barcoded 5' primer and a J-beta primer mix were used. TCRdb redid the calling of the 5' RACE reads with MiXCR, one entry per CDR3 protein. The sample lists about 400,000 distinct CDR3 sequences, roughly half seen once, with about 54% in the top ten. Each donor supplied around 9.9 milliliters of peripheral blood. Sequencing input: blood. The clonotype comes from a man between 60 and 75 years old in good health. The gene calls are TRBV7-2 and TRBJ2-4; 7 nucleotides line up with TRBD2. This CDR3 is CASSFPDLTSDPHIRYF. The CDR3 nucleotides read TGTGCCAGCAGCTTCCCGGACCTTACTAGCGACCCCCACATTCGGTACTTC.